The present T cell receptor (beta chain) was sequenced within a study of human T cells and chemical hapten exposure. TCRdb reprocessed the RACE reads with MiXCR, giving one entry per CDR3 protein. The top ten clones hold 3% to 4% of a sample with about 70,000 distinct CDR3 sequences, about 6.5% of them seen once. Looked up from germline, CDR1 is SGHAT and CDR2 is FQNNGV. V was cut by 3 bases and J by 9 bases, with 12 bases left in between. The CDR3 consists of 13 residues. This clonotype came up a few times. The time point here: healthy volunteer bleed at 6 weeks. Total RNA came from unfractionated whole blood.

J is TRBJ2-1 and V is TRBV11-2; D is unresolved. Sequenced material: whole blood. The TCR originated in a female donor in good health. Some clones in this sample may be carry-over from other donors' samples. The CDR3 nucleotides are TGTGCCAGCAGCTTGGTTGAAGTCTTTGAGCAGTTCTTC. It specifies CASSLVEVFEQFF.